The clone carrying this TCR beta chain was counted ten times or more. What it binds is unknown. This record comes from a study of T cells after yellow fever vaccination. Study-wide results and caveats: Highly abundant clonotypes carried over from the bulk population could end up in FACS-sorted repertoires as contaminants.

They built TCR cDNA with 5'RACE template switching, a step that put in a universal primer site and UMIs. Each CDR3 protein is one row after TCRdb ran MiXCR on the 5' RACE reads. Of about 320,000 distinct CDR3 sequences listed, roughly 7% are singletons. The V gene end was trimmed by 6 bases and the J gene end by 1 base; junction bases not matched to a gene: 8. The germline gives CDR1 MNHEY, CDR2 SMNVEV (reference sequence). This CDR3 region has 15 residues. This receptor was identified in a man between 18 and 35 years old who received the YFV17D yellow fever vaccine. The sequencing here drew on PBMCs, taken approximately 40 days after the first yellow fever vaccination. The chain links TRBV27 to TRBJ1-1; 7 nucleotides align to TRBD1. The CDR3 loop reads CASSLGTGANTEAFF. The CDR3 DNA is TGTGCCAGCAGCTTAGGTACAGGGGCGAACACTGAAGCTTTCTTT.